Following are 17 T cell receptor beta chains from one sample sequenced in a study of molecular identifiers for immune sequencing clone quantification. Using its own MiXCR run on the PCR reads, TCRdb lists one record per CDR3 protein. Here the sample spans some 97,000 distinct CDR3 sequences, 20% to 30% being singletons. Sequenced input: naive CD8+ T cells from blood, with Jurkat cell RNA spiked in. Subset here: FACS-sorted CD8+CD4-CCR7+CD45RA+ naive T cells. These receptors were taken from a human donor in good health. Some libraries in this study had Jurkat cell RNA spiked in.

This clonotype was seen repeatedly, ten times or more. The chain joins TRBV29-1 to TRBJ2-7; maybe TRBD1 (6 bases). This CDR3 contains 10 residues. Per the germline V gene, CDR1 is SQVTM and CDR2 is ANQGSEA. V was shortened by 6 bases and J by 6 bases, with 9 bases between the two germline ends. The CDR3 DNA sequence: TGCAGCGTCCAGGGGTCCGAGCAGTACTTC. Its translation: CSVQGSEQYF.

This clonotype was counted many times. The chain has TRBV19 and TRBJ2-7; 12 nucleotides match TRBD2. The CDR3 totals 14 residues. Unmatched junction bases numbered 6, after V lost 8 bases and J lost 4 bases. Germline CDR1 is LNHDA and CDR2 is SQIVND (reference sequence). CDR3 bases: TGTGCCAGTTCACTGACTAGCGGGAGTTACGAGCAGTACTTC. Translation: CASSLTSGSYEQYF.

The table lists this clonotype with many counts. DNA for the CDR3: TGTGCCAGCAGAATACAGGGTGGGGATGAAAAACTGTTTTTT. This encodes CASRIQGGDEKLFF. The V call is TRBV7-6, the J call TRBJ1-4; D perhaps matches TRBD1 (6 bases). CDR3 length: 14 amino acids. Looked up from germline, CDR1 is SGHVS and CDR2 is FNYEAQ. Trimming cost V 6 bases and J 6 bases, with 14 bases left between them.

As concerns this clonotype: This sequence may be a read error, since a much larger clone differs from it by one base. The V call is TRBV6-2 or TRBV6-3, the J call TRBJ2-1, with D possibly being TRBD1 or TRBD2 (5 bases each). The CDR3 has 16 amino acids. V was clipped by 8 bases and J by 1 base, with 18 bases between them. Looked up from germline, CDR1 is MNHEY and CDR2 is SVGEGT. The CDR3 is CASRIQGRESYNEQFF. The CDR3 DNA is TGTGCCAGCCGCATCCAGGGACGGGAATCCTACAATGAGCAGTTCTTC.

In regard to this clonotype: Being one base from a much bigger clone, this may be a read error. The chain carries TRBV20-1 and TRBJ2-2; tentative D call: TRBD2 (5 bases). The CDR3 totals 12 residues. Germline-derived CDR1 and CDR2 are DFQATT and SNEGSKA (reference sequence). CDR3 coding DNA: TGCAGTGCTTACGGGAACACCGGGAAGCTGTTTTTT. Translated, it gives CSAYGNTGKLFF.

Many counts were recorded for this clonotype. The chain joins TRBV9 to TRBJ1-1; D possibly corresponds to TRBD1 (5 bases). The CDR3 totals 13 residues. Germline CDR1 reads SGDLS; CDR2 reads YYNGEE. V lost 2 bases, J lost 4 bases, and 9 bases lay in between. The CDR3 loop reads CASSVGRATEAFF. The DNA for the CDR3 is TGTGCCAGCAGCGTTGGCAGGGCCACTGAAGCTTTCTTT.

In its sample, this clonotype was seen many times. The chain employs TRBV9 and TRBJ2-3; no definite D call. V lost 4 bases to trimming and J lost 2 bases, with 8 bases between them. Germline V gives CDR1 SGDLS, CDR2 YYNGEE. The CDR3 runs to 13 residues. The CDR3 sequence: CASSPYPTDTQYF. CDR3 nucleotide sequence: TGTGCCAGCAGCCCCTATCCCACAGATACGCAGTATTTT. Looking up the rest from reference TRBV9 and TRBJ2-3 gives the full variable domain: DSGVTQTPKHLITATGQRVTLRCSPRSGDLSVYWYQQSLDQGLQFLIQYYNGEERAKGNILERFSAQQFPDLHSELNLSSLELGDSALYFCASSPYPTDTQYFGPGTRLTVL.

The sample holds many counts of this clonotype. The chain uses TRBV7-2 and TRBJ2-7; no reliable D call. V was cut by 3 bases and J by 1 base, with 10 bases left in between. This CDR3 comprises 14 residues. Germline V gene lookup returns CDR1 SGHTA and CDR2 FQGNSA. CDR3 region: CASSLGGVSYEQYF. In DNA form, the CDR3 reads TGTGCCAGCAGCTTGGGCGGTGTATCCTACGAGCAGTACTTC.

This clonotype was detected many times. The chain links TRBV6-5 to TRBJ2-3, with a possible D match to TRBD2 (6 bases). V gave up 11 bases and J gave up 3 bases, with 18 bases separating them. CDR1 is MNHEY, CDR2 SVGAGI, per germline. The CDR3 is 14 residues long. As DNA, the CDR3 is TGTGCCGCCGGGTGGCAGGAGGGAACAGATACGCAGTATTTT. Translation gives CAAGWQEGTDTQYF.

This clonotype appeared many times. The chain has TRBV7-9 and TRBJ2-3; 9 bases map to TRBD2. Germline values: CDR1 SEHNR, CDR2 FQNEAQ (reference sequence). With 4 bases clipped from V and 0 bases from J, the junction kept 11 bases outside the gene matches. This CDR3 is 18 amino acids long. The CDR3, as DNA: TGTGCCAGCAGCTGGGACCGAGGAGCGGGGGGAAGCACAGATACGCAGTATTTT. It is translated as CASSWDRGAGGSTDTQYF.

This clonotype was detected many times. The rearrangement links TRBV20-1 to TRBJ2-7; 7 bases match TRBD2. Trimming took 1 base from V and 4 from J; bases not matched to a gene: 7. The CDR3 covers 14 residues. Germline-derived CDR1 and CDR2 are DFQATT and SNEGSKA (reference sequence). The CDR3 here is CSARVRASGYEQYF. The CDR3 nucleotides read TGCAGTGCTAGAGTTCGGGCTAGCGGTTACGAGCAGTACTTC.

The table lists this clonotype with many counts. This CDR3 reads CASSSEGTGSADTQYF. CDR3 DNA: TGTGCCAGCAGTTCAGAGGGGACAGGGAGTGCAGATACGCAGTATTTT. V gene TRBV12-3 or TRBV12-4 combines with J gene TRBJ2-3, with TRBD1 matching over 9 bases. V shed 4 bases, J shed 4 bases, and the junction held 9 bases outside the gene matches. This CDR3 has 16 amino acids.

The chain carries TRBV28 and TRBJ2-1, with 7 bases aligning to TRBD2. This CDR3 has 13 amino acids. Germline V CDR1 and CDR2: MDHEN, SYDVKM. Germline trimming cut 7 bases from V and 7 bases from J; bases unmatched to any gene: 7. The CDR3 region is CASTTLAWNEQFF. In DNA form, the CDR3 reads TGTGCCAGCACCACACTAGCGTGGAATGAGCAGTTCTTC. Drawing the rest from reference TRBV28 and TRBJ2-1, the complete variable domain is DVKVTQSSRYLVKRTGEKVFLECVQDMDHENMFWYRQDPGLGLRLIYFSYDVKMKEKGDIPEGYSVSREKKERFSLILESASTNQTSMYLCASTTLAWNEQFFGPGTRLTVL.

This clonotype was seen many times. V is TRBV30 and J is TRBJ2-5; 7 nucleotides align to TRBD1. This CDR3 contains 12 residues. With V trimmed by 3 bases and J by 5 bases, 3 bases remained unmatched. The germline V gene has CDR1 GTSNPN and CDR2 SVGIG (reference sequence). The DNA of the CDR3 is TGTGCCTGGAGCAACAGGGGCGAGACCCAGTACTTC. It translates to CAWSNRGETQYF.

Regarding this clonotype: Since a much larger clone is just one base distant, this may be a read error. The chain uses TRBV7-2 and TRBJ1-1; D is perhaps TRBD1 (5 bases). Trimming pared 6 bases from V and 0 bases from J, leaving 8 bases between. The germline V gene encodes CDR1 SGHTA and CDR2 FQGNSA. The CDR3 spans 13 residues. CDR3 amino acids: CTSRGGMNTEAFF. DNA of the CDR3: TGTACCAGCAGGGGGGGGATGAACACTGAAGCTTTCTTT.

This clonotype was recorded at least ten times. The V and J genes are TRBV30 and TRBJ2-7; D gene uncertain. Trimming took off 5 bases at V and 4 bases at J, with 15 bases between the two ends. This CDR3 region has 13 residues. CDR1 and CDR2 (germline): GTSNPN, SVGIG (reference sequence). In DNA, the CDR3 is TGTGCCTGGGAACTCGGGTCATCGTACGAGCAGTACTTC. This sequence encodes CAWELGSSYEQYF.

This clonotype was recorded a few times. The chain has TRBV3-1 and TRBJ2-5, with TRBD2 matching 8 bases. Looked up from germline, CDR1 is LGHDT and CDR2 is YNNKEL (reference sequence). J gave up 0 bases and V 4 bases, and 13 bases lay outside the gene matches. This CDR3 comprises 18 residues. CDR3 nucleotide sequence: TGTGCCAGCAGCCCTACCGGAGGTAGCGGGGCGTACCAAGAGACCCAGTACTTC. This sequence encodes CASSPTGGSGAYQETQYF.